This TCR beta chain was sequenced in a study of blood T cells in healthy people across ages. Study outcomes and limitations: The diversity estimates, figures obtained from one million T cells, were considered underestimates.

A word on this clonotype: The target antigen is unknown. At one end, the junction sequence differs from germline, possibly due to a read error.

A minimum of 6 micrograms of total RNA was extracted per sample. The use of a sample-barcoded 5' primer and a J-beta primer mix characterized a second PCR of about 7 to 12 cycles. MiXCR, applied by TCRdb to the 5' RACE reads, yields one record per CDR3 protein. The repertoire holds over 1.5 million distinct CDR3 sequences, with around 48% as singletons. The germline V gene encodes CDR1 SSHAT and CDR2 FNYEAQ (reference sequence). This CDR3 is 13 amino acids long. The specimen was blood. This clonotype was sampled from a woman between 40 and 55 years old in good health. The chain uses TRBV7-7 and TRBJ2-5, with 7 bases aligning to TRBD1. CDR3 in DNA: TGTGCTAGCAGCCCGGACAGGAAAGAGACCCAGTACTTC. This encodes CASSPDRKETQYF.